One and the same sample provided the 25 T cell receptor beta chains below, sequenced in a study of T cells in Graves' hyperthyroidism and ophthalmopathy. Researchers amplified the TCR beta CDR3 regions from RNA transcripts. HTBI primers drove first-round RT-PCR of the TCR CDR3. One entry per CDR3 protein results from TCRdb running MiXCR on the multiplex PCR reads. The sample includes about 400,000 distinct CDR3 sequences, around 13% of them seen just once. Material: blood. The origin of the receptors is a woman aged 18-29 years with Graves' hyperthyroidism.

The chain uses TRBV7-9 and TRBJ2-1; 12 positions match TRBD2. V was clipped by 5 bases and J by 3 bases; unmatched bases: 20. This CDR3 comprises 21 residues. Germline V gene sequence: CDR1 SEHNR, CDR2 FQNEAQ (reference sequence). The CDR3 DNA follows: TGTGCCAGCAGCCCAACACTAGCGGGGGGACCAAGTCAGCAAGACTACAATGAGCAGTTCTTC. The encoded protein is CASSPTLAGGPSQQDYNEQFF.

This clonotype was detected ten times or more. CDR3 in amino acids: CASSWNIDTQYF. Here the CDR3 DNA reads TGCGCCAGCAGCTGGAACATAGATACGCAGTATTTT. This sequence joins TRBV5-1 and TRBJ2-3; D unresolved. Germline V gives CDR1 SGHRS, CDR2 YFSETQ. V shed 3 bases and J shed 5 bases, with 7 bases lying between them. This CDR3 region has 12 residues.

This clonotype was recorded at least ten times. The CDR3 sequence: CSARRQFRDTQYF. The CDR3 nucleotides read TGCAGTGCTAGGCGACAGTTCCGGGATACGCAGTATTTT. The V and J genes are TRBV20-1 and TRBJ2-3, with D maybe TRBD1 (5 bases). This CDR3 is built from 13 residues. With 3 bases removed from V and 6 bases from J, the gap between germline ends came to 13 bases. Germline loops: CDR1 DFQATT, CDR2 SNEGSKA (reference sequence).

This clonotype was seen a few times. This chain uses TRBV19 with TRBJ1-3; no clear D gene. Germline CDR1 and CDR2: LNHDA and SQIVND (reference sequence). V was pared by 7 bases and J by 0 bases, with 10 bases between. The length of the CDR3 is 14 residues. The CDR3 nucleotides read TGTGCCAGTATGGAGGAGCCCTCTGGAAACACCATATATTTT. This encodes CASMEEPSGNTIYF.

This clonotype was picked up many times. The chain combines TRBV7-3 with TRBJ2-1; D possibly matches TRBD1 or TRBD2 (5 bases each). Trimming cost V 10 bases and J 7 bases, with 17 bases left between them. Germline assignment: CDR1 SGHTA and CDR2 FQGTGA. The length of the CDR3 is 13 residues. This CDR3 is CATATGTTNEQFF. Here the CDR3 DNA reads TGTGCCACCGCGACCGGGACCACGAATGAGCAGTTCTTC. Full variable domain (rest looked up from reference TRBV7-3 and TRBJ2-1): GAGVSQTPSNKVTEKGKYVELRCDPISGHTALYWYRQSLGQGPEFLIYFQGTGAADDSGLPNDRFFAVRPEGSVSTLKIQRTERGDSAVYLCATATGTTNEQFFGPGTRLTVL.

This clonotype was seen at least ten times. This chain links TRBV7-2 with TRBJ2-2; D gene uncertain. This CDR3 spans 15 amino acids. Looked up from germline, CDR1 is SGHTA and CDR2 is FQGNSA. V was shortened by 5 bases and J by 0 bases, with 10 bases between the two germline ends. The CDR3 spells CASSETPPNTGELFF. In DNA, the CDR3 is TGTGCCAGCAGCGAGACCCCCCCGAACACCGGGGAGCTGTTTTTT. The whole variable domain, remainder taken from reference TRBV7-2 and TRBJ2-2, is GAGVSQSPSNKVTEKGKDVELRCDPISGHTALYWYRQSLGQGLEFLIYFQGNSAPDKSGLPSDRFSAERTGGSVSTLTIQRTQQEDSAVYLCASSETPPNTGELFFGEGSRLTVL.

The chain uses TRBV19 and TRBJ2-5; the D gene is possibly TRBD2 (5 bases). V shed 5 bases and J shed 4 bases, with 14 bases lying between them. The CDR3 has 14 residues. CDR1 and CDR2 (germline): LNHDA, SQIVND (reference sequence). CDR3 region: CASSERVEGETQYF. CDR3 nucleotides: TGTGCCAGTAGTGAAAGGGTAGAGGGAGAGACCCAGTACTTC.

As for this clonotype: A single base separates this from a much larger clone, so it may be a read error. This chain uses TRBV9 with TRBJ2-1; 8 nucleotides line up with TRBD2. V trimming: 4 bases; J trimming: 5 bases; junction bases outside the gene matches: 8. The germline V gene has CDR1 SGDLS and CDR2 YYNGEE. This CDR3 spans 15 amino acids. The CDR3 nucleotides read TGTGCCAGCAGCCGGTTTAGCGGGGTGAACAATGAGCAGTTCTTC. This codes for CASSRFSGVNNEQFF.

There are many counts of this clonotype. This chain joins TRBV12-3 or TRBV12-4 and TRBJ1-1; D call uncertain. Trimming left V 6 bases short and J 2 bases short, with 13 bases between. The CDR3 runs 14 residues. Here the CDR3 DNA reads TGTGCCAGCAGGGCGGCCTGGGGAAACACTGAAGCTTTCTTT. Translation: CASRAAWGNTEAFF.

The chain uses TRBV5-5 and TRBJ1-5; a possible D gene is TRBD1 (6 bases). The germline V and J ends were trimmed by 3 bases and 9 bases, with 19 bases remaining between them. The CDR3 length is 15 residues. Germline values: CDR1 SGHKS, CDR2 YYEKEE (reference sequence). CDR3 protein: CASSWTAIPPGPQHF. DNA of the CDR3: TGTGCCAGCAGCTGGACAGCGATACCGCCGGGGCCCCAGCATTTT. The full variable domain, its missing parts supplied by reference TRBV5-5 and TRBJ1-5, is DAGVTQSPTHLIKTRGQQVTLRCSPISGHKSVSWYQQVLGQGPQFIFQYYEKEERGRGNFPDRFSARQFPNYSSELNVNALLLGDSALYLCASSWTAIPPGPQHFGDGTRLSIL.

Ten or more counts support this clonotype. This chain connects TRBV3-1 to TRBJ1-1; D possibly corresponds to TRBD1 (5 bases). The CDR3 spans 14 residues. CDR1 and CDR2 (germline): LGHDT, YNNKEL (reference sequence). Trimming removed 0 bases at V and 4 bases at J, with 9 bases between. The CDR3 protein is CASSQDAGPTEAFF. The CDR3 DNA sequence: TGTGCCAGCAGCCAAGATGCAGGGCCCACTGAAGCTTTCTTT.

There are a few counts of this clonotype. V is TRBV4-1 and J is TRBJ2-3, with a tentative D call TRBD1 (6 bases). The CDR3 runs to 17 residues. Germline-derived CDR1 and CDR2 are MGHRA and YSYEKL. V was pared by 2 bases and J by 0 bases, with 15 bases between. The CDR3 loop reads CASSQLDSAASTDTQYF. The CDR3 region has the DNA TGCGCCAGCAGCCAATTGGACAGCGCCGCTAGCACAGATACGCAGTATTTT.

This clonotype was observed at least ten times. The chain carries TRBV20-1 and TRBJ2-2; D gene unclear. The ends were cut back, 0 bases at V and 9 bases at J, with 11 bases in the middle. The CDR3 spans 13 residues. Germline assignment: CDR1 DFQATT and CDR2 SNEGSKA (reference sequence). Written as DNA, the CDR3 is TGCAGTGCTAGAGATAACCTGGCCTGGGAGCTGTTTTTT. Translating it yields CSARDNLAWELFF.

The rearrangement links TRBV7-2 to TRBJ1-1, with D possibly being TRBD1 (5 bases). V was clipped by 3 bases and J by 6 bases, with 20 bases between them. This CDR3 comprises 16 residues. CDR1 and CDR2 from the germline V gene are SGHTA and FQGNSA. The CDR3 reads CASSFQVRRNRSEAFF. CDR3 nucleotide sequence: TGTGCCAGCAGCTTTCAGGTGAGAAGAAACAGGTCTGAAGCTTTCTTT.

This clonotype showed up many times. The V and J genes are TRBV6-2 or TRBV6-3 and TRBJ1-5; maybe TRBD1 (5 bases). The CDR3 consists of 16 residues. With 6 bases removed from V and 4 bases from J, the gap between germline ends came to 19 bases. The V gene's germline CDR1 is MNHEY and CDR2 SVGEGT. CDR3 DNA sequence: TGTGCCAGCAGACTCCTCGGGGCACCCCGTAATCAGCCCCAGCATTTT. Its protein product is CASRLLGAPRNQPQHF.

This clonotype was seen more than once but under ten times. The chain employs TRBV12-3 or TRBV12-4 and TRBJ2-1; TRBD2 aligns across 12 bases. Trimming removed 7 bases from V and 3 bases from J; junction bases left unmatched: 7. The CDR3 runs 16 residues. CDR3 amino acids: CASTLGGLAGYNEQFF. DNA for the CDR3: TGTGCCAGCACCCTCGGGGGACTAGCGGGCTACAATGAGCAGTTCTTC.

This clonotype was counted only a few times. CDR3 coding DNA: TGTGCCAGCAGCTTGGGCGAATACTTATCGGTCTACAATGAGCAGTTCTTC. It yields the protein CASSLGEYLSVYNEQFF. The chain couples TRBV5-6 to TRBJ2-1; D ambiguous. The CDR3 is 17 residues long. Germline lookup yields CDR1 SGHDT and CDR2 YYEEEE. V shed 0 bases and J shed 3 bases, with 16 bases lying between them. Full variable domain (missing parts from reference TRBV5-6 and TRBJ2-1): DAGVTQSPTHLIKTRGQQVTLRCSPKSGHDTVSWYQQALGQGPQFIFQYYEEEERQRGNFPDRFSGHQFPNYSSELNVNALLLGDSALYLCASSLGEYLSVYNEQFFGPGTRLTVL.

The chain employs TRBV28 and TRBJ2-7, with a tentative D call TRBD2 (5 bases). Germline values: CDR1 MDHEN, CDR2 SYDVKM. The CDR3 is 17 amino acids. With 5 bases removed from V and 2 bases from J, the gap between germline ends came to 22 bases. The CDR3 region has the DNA TGTGCCAGCAGTGCCCCACCCGGACGGGGAACCCCCTACGAGCAGTACTTC. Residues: CASSAPPGRGTPYEQYF. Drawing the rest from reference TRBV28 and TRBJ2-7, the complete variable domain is DVKVTQSSRYLVKRTGEKVFLECVQDMDHENMFWYRQDPGLGLRLIYFSYDVKMKEKGDIPEGYSVSREKKERFSLILESASTNQTSMYLCASSAPPGRGTPYEQYFGPGTRLTVT.

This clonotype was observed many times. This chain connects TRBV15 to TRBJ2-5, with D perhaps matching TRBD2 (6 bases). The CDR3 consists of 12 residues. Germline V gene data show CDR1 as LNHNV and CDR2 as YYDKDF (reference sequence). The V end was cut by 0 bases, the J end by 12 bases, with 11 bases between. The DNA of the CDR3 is TGTGCCACCAGCAGAGATACCGGGGGAAAGTACTTC. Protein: CATSRDTGGKYF.

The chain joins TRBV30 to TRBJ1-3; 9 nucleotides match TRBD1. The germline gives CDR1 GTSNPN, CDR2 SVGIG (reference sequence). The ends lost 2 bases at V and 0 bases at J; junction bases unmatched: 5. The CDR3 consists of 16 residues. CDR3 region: CAWSKETGGSGNTIYF. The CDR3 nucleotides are TGTGCCTGGAGTAAAGAGACAGGGGGCTCTGGAAACACCATATATTTT.

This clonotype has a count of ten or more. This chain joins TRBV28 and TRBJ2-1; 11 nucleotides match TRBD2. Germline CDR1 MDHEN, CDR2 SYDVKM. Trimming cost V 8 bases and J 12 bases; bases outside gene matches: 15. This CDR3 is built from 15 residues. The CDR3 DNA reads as TGTGCCAGCGTCGAACACGGGACTAGCGGTTCCGGGCAGTTCTTC. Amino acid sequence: CASVEHGTSGSGQFF.

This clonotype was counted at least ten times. In DNA form, the CDR3 reads TGTGCCAGCAGGGGGGGGACAGGTGTGCACGAGCAGTACTTC. This gives the protein CASRGGTGVHEQYF. This chain links TRBV2 with TRBJ2-7; maybe TRBD1 (8 bases). Trimming took off 6 bases at V and 5 bases at J, with 17 bases between the two ends. Germline CDR1 and CDR2: SNHLY and FYNNEI. The CDR3 spans 14 residues.

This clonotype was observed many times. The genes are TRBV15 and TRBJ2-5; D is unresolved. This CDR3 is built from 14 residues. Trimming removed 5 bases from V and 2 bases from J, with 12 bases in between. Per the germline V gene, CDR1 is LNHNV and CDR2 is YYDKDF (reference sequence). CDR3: CATSPRMGQETQYF. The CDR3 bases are TGTGCCACCAGCCCCCGAATGGGACAAGAGACCCAGTACTTC.

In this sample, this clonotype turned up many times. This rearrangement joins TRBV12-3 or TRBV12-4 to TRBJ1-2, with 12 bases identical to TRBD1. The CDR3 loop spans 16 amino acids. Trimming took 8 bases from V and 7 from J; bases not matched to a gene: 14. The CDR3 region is CASSLKPGQGASGYTF. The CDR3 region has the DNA TGTGCCAGCTCGTTGAAACCGGGACAGGGGGCCTCTGGCTACACCTTC.

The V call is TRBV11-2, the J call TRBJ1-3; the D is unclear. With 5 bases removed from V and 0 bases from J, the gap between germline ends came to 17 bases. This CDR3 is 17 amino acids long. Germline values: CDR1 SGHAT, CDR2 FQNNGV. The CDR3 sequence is CASSRADGRLSGNTIYF. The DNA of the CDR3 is TGTGCCAGCAGCCGAGCGGACGGCAGGCTCTCTGGAAACACCATATATTTT.